The 24 T cell receptor beta chains listed next were all sequenced from one sample in a study of identical twins. TCRdb redid the calling of the 5' RACE reads with MiXCR, one entry per CDR3 protein. The table shows 1.5 million to 2 million distinct CDR3 sequences, with roughly 35% occurring only once. The specimen was cord blood. These receptors originate from a newborn girl in good health.

The chain is built from TRBV4-1 and TRBJ1-4, with 10 bases identical to TRBD1. The CDR3 is 17 residues long. CDR1 and CDR2 (germline): MGHRA, YSYEKL. J was trimmed by 2 bases and V by 3 bases; bases with no gene match: 6. The CDR3 DNA reads as TGCGCCAGCAGCCAGACCGGGACAGGGGCTACTAATGAAAAACTGTTTTTT. Amino acids: CASSQTGTGATNEKLFF.

The chain carries TRBV6-1 and TRBJ2-7, with a possible D match to TRBD2 (5 bases). The CDR3 sequence is 14 residues long. Germline V gene sequence: CDR1 MNHNS, CDR2 SASEGT. V was pared by 6 bases and J by 5 bases, with 17 bases between. CDR3 protein: CASRAFNGVNEQYF. Here the CDR3 DNA reads TGTGCCAGCAGGGCCTTTAACGGGGTCAACGAGCAGTACTTC.

V and J are TRBV20-1 and TRBJ2-4; weak D call: TRBD2 (6 bases). With the DNA end fitting TRBJ2-7 better, the J assignment may be wrong. This CDR3 region has 13 residues. Germline V gene data show CDR1 as DFQATT and CDR2 as SNEGSKA (reference sequence). The CDR3 bases are TGCAGTGCTAGGTGGGGGGTCTCCTACGAGCAGTACTTC. As protein: CSARWGVSYEQYF.

This clonotype has just a few counts. The chain recombines TRBV24-1 with TRBJ2-1; 12 nucleotides align to TRBD1. Germline V gene sequence: CDR1 KGHDR, CDR2 SFDVKD. Trimming at V came to 1 base and at J to 8 bases, leaving 5 bases not matched to a gene. This CDR3 spans 16 amino acids. CDR3 DNA sequence: TGTGCCACCAGTGATTTAGGGACAGGGGGCCAGGATGAGCAGTTCTTC. Amino acid sequence: CATSDLGTGGQDEQFF.

V gene TRBV29-1 combines with J gene TRBJ1-4; a possible D gene is TRBD1 (6 bases). This CDR3 comprises 13 residues. Between the trimmed V and J ends, which lost 6 bases and 8 bases, there was a span of 16 bases. Germline CDR1 SQVTM, CDR2 ANQGSEA. CDR3: CSVGAGAREKLFF. The CDR3 nucleotides read TGCAGCGTGGGGGCGGGGGCGCGGGAAAAACTGTTTTTT.

A few counts support this clonotype. This chain links TRBV27 with TRBJ1-4; a possible D gene is TRBD1 (6 bases). Germline V gene lookup returns CDR1 MNHEY and CDR2 SMNVEV (reference sequence). Trimming took off 7 bases at V and 7 bases at J, with 19 bases between the two ends. The CDR3 has 15 amino acids. This CDR3 reads CASNDRGGLGEKLFF. CDR3 DNA sequence: TGTGCCAGCAACGACAGAGGGGGGCTCGGTGAAAAACTGTTTTTT.

The chain couples TRBV14 to TRBJ2-6; TRBD2 aligns across 11 bases. Per germline, CDR1 SGHDN and CDR2 FVKESK. The CDR3 spans 22 residues. J gave up 0 bases and V 4 bases, and 17 bases lay outside the gene matches. Here the CDR3 reads CASSPYRTFLAGGLSGANVLTF. The CDR3 nucleotides read TGTGCCAGCAGCCCCTATCGGACTTTTCTAGCGGGGGGACTCTCTGGGGCCAACGTCCTGACTTTC.

This clonotype was detected only once. The chain combines TRBV20-1 with TRBJ1-1; D is uncertain. Germline CDR1 DFQATT, CDR2 SNEGSKA (reference sequence). The CDR3 consists of 14 residues. The V end lost 0 bases, the J end lost 1 base, and 9 bases lay between the germline ends. In DNA, the CDR3 is TGCAGTGCTAGAGATTACAGTTCGAACACTGAAGCTTTCTTT. This translates into CSARDYSSNTEAFF.

The V call is TRBV20-1, the J call TRBJ2-3, with D possibly matching TRBD1 (6 bases). This CDR3 is built from 13 residues. V gave up 5 bases and J gave up 4 bases, with 13 bases separating them. CDR1 and CDR2 from the germline V gene are DFQATT and SNEGSKA (reference sequence). The CDR3 bases are TGCAGTGCTGCGGGCAGGGGCTCAGATACGCAGTATTTT. Protein: CSAAGRGSDTQYF.

The V call is TRBV20-1, the J call TRBJ1-5, with 8 bases lining up with TRBD1. V lost 3 bases to trimming and J lost 0 bases; unmatched junction nucleotides: 4. There are 15 residues in the CDR3. Per the germline V gene, CDR1 is DFQATT and CDR2 is SNEGSKA (reference sequence). CDR3 sequence reads: CSASPGTGSNQPQHF. As DNA, the CDR3 is TGCAGTGCTAGTCCCGGGACAGGTAGCAATCAGCCCCAGCATTTT.

In this sample, this clonotype turned up a few times. The genes are TRBV11-3 and TRBJ1-5; D gene uncertain. The V end lost 6 bases, the J end lost 1 base, and 10 bases lay between the germline ends. This CDR3 region has 14 residues. Germline CDR1 SGHNT, CDR2 YENEEA. The CDR3 region has the DNA TGTGCCAGCAGTCTTCAACGGAGCAATCAGCCCCAGCATTTT. It is translated as CASSLQRSNQPQHF. The variable domain in full, with the rest retrieved from reference TRBV11-3 and TRBJ1-5, is EAGVVQSPRYKIIEKKQPVAFWCNPISGHNTLYWYLQNLGQGPELLIRYENEEAVDDSQLPKDRFSAERLKGVDSTLKIQPAELGDSAVYLCASSLQRSNQPQHFGDGTRLSIL.

This clonotype was detected only a few times. This chain joins TRBV5-1 and TRBJ2-1; 10 bases align to TRBD2. The germline V gene has CDR1 SGHRS and CDR2 YFSETQ. The trim removed 5 bases at V and 1 base at J, leaving 6 bases unmatched. This CDR3 is built from 16 residues. This CDR3 reads CASRAPLAGSYNEQFF. CDR3 coding DNA: TGCGCCAGCAGGGCCCCACTAGCGGGATCCTACAATGAGCAGTTCTTC.

In the case of this clonotype: The junction departs from germline at one end; a sequencing error may be responsible. The rearrangement joins TRBV30 to TRBJ2-1; D is possibly TRBD2 (5 bases). CDR1 is GTSNPN, CDR2 SVGIG, per germline (reference sequence). The CDR3 extends over 11 amino acids. The CDR3 here is CAGSLRNEQFF. The CDR3 DNA sequence: TGTGCCGGGAGTTTGCGTAACGAGCAGTTCTTC.

The chain couples TRBV20-1 to TRBJ2-3; D possibly uses TRBD1 or TRBD2 (5 bases each). Germline V CDR1 and CDR2: DFQATT, SNEGSKA (reference sequence). The V and J ends lost 7 bases and 6 bases respectively, with 11 bases between them. The CDR3 totals 11 residues. The CDR3 nucleotides read TGCAGTGGGGGGTTAGTGGATACGCAGTATTTT. Translation gives CSGGLVDTQYF.

This clonotype was recorded at least ten times. The rearrangement uses TRBV14 and TRBJ2-4; the D is unclear. The germline gives CDR1 SGHDN, CDR2 FVKESK. The V end lost 3 bases, the J end lost 0 bases, and 12 bases lay between the germline ends. There are 16 residues in the CDR3. CDR3 nucleotide sequence: TGTGCCAGCAGCCATACCCCCACCCGAGCCAAAAACATTCAGTACTTC. Translated: CASSHTPTRAKNIQYF.

This clonotype was observed a handful of times. V gene TRBV10-3 combines with J gene TRBJ1-5; 7 nucleotides align to TRBD1. The CDR3 has 15 amino acids. Trimming at V came to 6 bases and at J to 3 bases, leaving 8 bases not matched to a gene. CDR1 and CDR2 (germline): ENHRY, SYGVKD. The CDR3 coding sequence is TGTGCCATCAGCGACGGGACAGCACCCAATCAGCCCCAGCATTTT. Its protein is CAISDGTAPNQPQHF.

This sequence joins TRBV20-1 and TRBJ2-5; 9 bases fit TRBD1. The CDR3 is 13 residues long. Unmatched junction bases numbered 6, after V lost 5 bases and J lost 5 bases. Germline V CDR1 and CDR2: DFQATT, SNEGSKA (reference sequence). The CDR3 sequence is CSAGRTGVETQYF. The CDR3 DNA reads as TGCAGTGCTGGTCGGACAGGGGTGGAGACCCAGTACTTC.

The chain is built from TRBV20-1 and TRBJ1-2, with a possible D match to TRBD1 (6 bases). The germline gives CDR1 DFQATT, CDR2 SNEGSKA (reference sequence). Trimming removed 3 bases from V and 4 bases from J, with 15 bases in between. The CDR3 runs to 14 residues. The CDR3 sequence: CSASLTTGLYGYTF. In DNA, the CDR3 is TGCAGTGCTAGTCTTACAACAGGGCTCTATGGCTACACCTTC.

The V gene is TRBV6-2 or TRBV6-3, the J gene TRBJ2-6; D uncertain. Germline-derived CDR1 and CDR2 are MNHEY and SVGEGT. The length of the CDR3 is 14 residues. Trimming shortened V by 5 bases and J by 0 bases, and 5 bases separated the two germline ends. DNA of the CDR3: TGTGCCAGCAGTCGGACCTCTGGGGCCAACGTCCTGACTTTC. It specifies CASSRTSGANVLTF.

A few counts support this clonotype. The chain joins TRBV27 to TRBJ2-3; TRBD2 agrees at 14 bases. The CDR3 spans 16 residues. Trimming removed 3 bases from V and 9 bases from J; junction bases left unmatched: 8. CDR1 is MNHEY and CDR2 is SMNVEV in the germline V gene (reference sequence). CDR3 DNA: TGTGCCAGCAGTTTGCTAGGGACTAGCGGGAGAGCCACGCAGTATTTT. Translation gives CASSLLGTSGRATQYF.

This clonotype was picked up a small number of times. V usage is TRBV4-1 and J usage is TRBJ2-1; 9 bases agree with TRBD1. The germline V gene encodes CDR1 MGHRA and CDR2 YSYEKL. This CDR3 spans 17 amino acids. With 4 bases clipped from V and 8 bases from J, the junction kept 15 bases outside the gene matches. The CDR3 DNA is TGCGCCAGCAGCCCCCGGACAGGGGCCCTATTGCGAGATGAGCAGTTCTTC. Translating gives CASSPRTGALLRDEQFF.

The chain has TRBV5-1 and TRBJ2-1, with TRBD1 matching over 9 bases. Per the germline V gene, CDR1 is SGHRS and CDR2 is YFSETQ. The CDR3 has 13 amino acids. Trimming removed 4 bases from V and 11 bases from J; junction bases left unmatched: 7. Here the CDR3 reads CASSRDRVDKQFF. As DNA, the CDR3 is TGCGCCAGCAGCCGGGACAGGGTCGACAAGCAGTTCTTC.

The table lists this clonotype with a few counts. The rearrangement links TRBV24-1 to TRBJ2-1; tentatively, D is TRBD1 (6 bases). V shed 9 bases and J shed 7 bases, with 15 bases lying between them. Germline CDR1 is KGHDR and CDR2 is SFDVKD. This CDR3 is built from 13 residues. CDR3 in amino acids: CATRDRWRNEQFF. The CDR3 bases are TGTGCCACCCGCGACAGGTGGAGGAATGAGCAGTTCTTC.

This clonotype was seen ten or more times. J is TRBJ2-3 and V is TRBV28, with TRBD1 matching over 7 bases. This CDR3 has 13 amino acids. V lost 6 bases, J lost 6 bases, and 6 bases stayed unmatched. Germline CDR1 is MDHEN and CDR2 is SYDVKM. CDR3 sequence: CASSWTGVDTQYF. The CDR3 nucleotides read TGTGCCAGCAGCTGGACAGGTGTTGATACGCAGTATTTT.